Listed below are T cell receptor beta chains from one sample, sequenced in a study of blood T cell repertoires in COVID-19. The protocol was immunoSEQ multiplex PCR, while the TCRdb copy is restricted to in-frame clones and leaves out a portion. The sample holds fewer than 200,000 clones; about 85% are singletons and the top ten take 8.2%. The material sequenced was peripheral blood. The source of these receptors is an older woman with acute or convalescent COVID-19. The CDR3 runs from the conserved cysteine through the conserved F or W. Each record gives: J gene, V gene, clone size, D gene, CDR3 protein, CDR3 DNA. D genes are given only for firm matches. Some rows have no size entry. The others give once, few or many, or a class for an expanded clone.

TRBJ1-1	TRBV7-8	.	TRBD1	CASSPWTGRHTEAFF	TGTGCCAGCAGCCCCTGGACAGGAAGGCACACTGAAGCTTTCTTT
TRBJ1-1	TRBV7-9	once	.	CASSLGLRLKNTEAFF	TGTGCCAGCAGCTTAGGACTGAGACTCAAGAACACTGAAGCTTTCTTT
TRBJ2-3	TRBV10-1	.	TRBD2	CASSESLAGASDTQYF	TGCGCCAGCAGTGAGTCGCTAGCGGGAGCATCAGATACGCAGTATTTT
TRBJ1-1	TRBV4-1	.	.	CASSQDQTGPTEAFF	TGCGCCAGCAGCCAAGATCAGACAGGACCGACTGAAGCTTTCTTT
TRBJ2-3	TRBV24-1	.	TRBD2	CATSGGLAGGPDTQYF	TGTGCCACCAGTGGGGGACTAGCGGGAGGACCAGATACGCAGTATTTT
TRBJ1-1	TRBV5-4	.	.	CASSSPGQRNTEAFF	TGTGCCAGCAGCTCCCCAGGACAGAGGAACACTGAAGCTTTCTTT
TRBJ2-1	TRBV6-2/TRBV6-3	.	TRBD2	CASSYVTSGSIEQFF	TGTGCCAGCAGTTACGTGACTAGCGGGAGCATTGAGCAGTTCTTC
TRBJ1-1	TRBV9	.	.	CASSASGVPNTEAFF	TGTGCCAGCAGCGCTTCGGGAGTCCCGAACACTGAAGCTTTCTTT
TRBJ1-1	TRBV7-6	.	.	CASSLNAGANTEAFF	TGTGCCAGCAGCTTAAACGCTGGGGCGAACACTGAAGCTTTCTTT
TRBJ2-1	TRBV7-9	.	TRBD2	CASSLDSGSYNEQFF	TGTGCCAGCAGCTTAGATAGCGGGAGCTACAATGAGCAGTTCTTC
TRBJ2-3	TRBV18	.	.	CASSPRRESTDTQYF	TGTGCCAGCTCACCACGGCGGGAAAGCACAGATACGCAGTATTTT
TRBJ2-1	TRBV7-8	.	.	CASVRGRVNNEQFF	TGTGCCAGCGTACGAGGCAGAGTAAACAATGAGCAGTTCTTC
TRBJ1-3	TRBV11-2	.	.	CASSKPRGSRDTIYF	TGTGCCAGCAGCAAACCCCGGGGGTCGAGAGACACCATATATTTT
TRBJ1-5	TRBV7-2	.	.	CASSPEAGLDQPQHF	TGTGCCAGCAGCCCCGAGGCGGGGCTCGATCAGCCCCAGCATTTT
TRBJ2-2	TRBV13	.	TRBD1	CASRTGEENTGELFF	TGTGCCAGCAGGACAGGGGAGGAGAACACCGGGGAGCTGTTTTTT
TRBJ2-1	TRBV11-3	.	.	CASSLEGAAGSVGNEQFF	TGTGCCAGCAGCTTAGAAGGGGCGGCGGGAAGTGTGGGCAATGAGCAGTTCTTC
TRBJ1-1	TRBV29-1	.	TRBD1	CSVQGASFRTEAFF	TGCAGCGTTCAGGGGGCTTCGTTCCGGACTGAAGCTTTCTTT
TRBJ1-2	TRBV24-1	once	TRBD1	CATSEQDRGDGYTF	TGTGCCACCAGTGAACAGGACAGGGGTGATGGCTACACCTTC
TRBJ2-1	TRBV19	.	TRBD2	CASSHYQPGTSGGRSYNEQFF	TGTGCCAGTAGCCATTATCAACCCGGGACTAGCGGGGGGCGGTCCTACAATGAGCAGTTCTTC
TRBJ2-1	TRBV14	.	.	CASRPYGGSSYNEQFF	TGTGCCAGCAGGCCTTACGGAGGGAGCTCCTACAATGAGCAGTTCTTC
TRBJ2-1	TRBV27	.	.	CASSRGYPYNEQFF	TGTGCCAGCAGCCGGGGGTACCCCTACAATGAGCAGTTCTTC
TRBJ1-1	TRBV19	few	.	CASTSRVGSAEAFF	TGTGCCAGTACCTCGAGGGTCGGTAGCGCTGAAGCTTTCTTT
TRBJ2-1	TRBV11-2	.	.	CASSRTPDEQFF	TGTGCCAGCAGCCGGACACCGGATGAGCAGTTCTTC
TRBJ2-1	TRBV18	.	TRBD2	CASSPKRAGGPSEQFF	TGTGCCAGCTCACCGAAACGAGCGGGAGGGCCTTCTGAGCAGTTCTTC
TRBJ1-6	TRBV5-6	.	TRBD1	CASSTPQGYSPLHF	TGTGCCAGCAGCACCCCACAGGGGTACTCACCCCTCCACTTT
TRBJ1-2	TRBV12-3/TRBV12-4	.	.	CASSFGQNYGYTF	TGTGCCAGCAGTTTTGGTCAGAACTATGGCTACACCTTC
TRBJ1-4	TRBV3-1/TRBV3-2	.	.	CASSQDSGLPATNEKLFF	TGTGCCAGCAGCCAAGATTCGGGACTTCCTGCAACTAATGAAAAACTGTTTTTT
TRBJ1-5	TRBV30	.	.	CAWSSRDNQPQHF	TGTGCCTGGAGCAGCAGGGACAATCAGCCCCAGCATTTT
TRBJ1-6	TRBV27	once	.	CASSLQGPGSPLHF	TGTGCCAGCTCCCTGCAGGGCCCCGGATCACCCCTCCACTTT
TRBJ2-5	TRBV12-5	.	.	CASGLEGGETQYF	TGTGCTAGTGGTTTAGAGGGAGGAGAGACCCAGTACTTC
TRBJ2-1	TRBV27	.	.	CASRGMSGGLAYNEQFF	TGTGCCAGCAGGGGGATGAGCGGCGGATTAGCCTACAATGAGCAGTTCTTC
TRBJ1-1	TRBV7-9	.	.	CASSAYLTASNTEAFF	TGTGCCAGCAGCGCATATTTGACAGCTTCGAACACTGAAGCTTTCTTT
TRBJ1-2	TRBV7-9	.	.	CASSSGGGIDGYTF	TGTGCCAGCAGCTCCGGGGGAGGGATCGATGGCTACACCTTC
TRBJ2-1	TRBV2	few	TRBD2	CACFGTSGSHRQVSYNEQFF	TGTGCCTGTTTCGGGACTAGCGGGAGTCATAGACAAGTTAGCTACAATGAGCAGTTCTTC
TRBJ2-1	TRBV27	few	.	CASSLVRLTDNEQFF	TGTGCCAGCAGTTTAGTGAGGCTTACTGACAATGAGCAGTTCTTC
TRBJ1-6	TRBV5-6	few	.	CASSPRPVGRGNSPLHF	TGTGCCAGCAGCCCACGGCCTGTGGGGCGCGGTAATTCACCCCTCCACTTT
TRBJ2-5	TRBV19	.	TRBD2	CASRDLGTSGKKTQYF	TGTGCCAGCAGGGACCTCGGGACTAGCGGGAAAAAGACCCAGTACTTC
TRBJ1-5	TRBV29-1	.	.	CSVGLGANQPQHF	TGCAGCGTTGGCCTGGGGGCCAATCAGCCCCAGCATTTT
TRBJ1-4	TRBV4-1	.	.	CASSQEGSRGRIYNEKLFF	TGCGCCAGCAGCCAAGAGGGGTCACGGGGTCGCATCTATAATGAAAAACTGTTTTTT
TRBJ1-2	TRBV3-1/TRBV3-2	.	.	CASSPIREVDYGYTF	TGTGCCAGCAGCCCCATTCGGGAGGTGGACTATGGCTACACCTTC
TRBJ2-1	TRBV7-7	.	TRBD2	CASSSGTSSYNEQFF	TGTGCTAGCAGTTCCGGGACTAGCAGCTACAATGAGCAGTTCTTC
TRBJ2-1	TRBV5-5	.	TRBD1	CASSPAGTDYNEQFF	TGTGCCAGCAGCCCTGCCGGGACAGATTACAATGAGCAGTTCTTC
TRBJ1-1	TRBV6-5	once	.	CASGRGSQTEAFF	TGTGCCAGCGGTCGAGGCTCGCAGACTGAAGCTTTCTTT
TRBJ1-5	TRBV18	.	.	CASSPDLGQPQHF	TGTGCCAGCTCACCAGACCTAGGTCAGCCCCAGCATTTT
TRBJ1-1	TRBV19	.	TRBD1	CASSIMTGRGMNTEAFF	TGTGCCAGTAGTATAATGACAGGGCGAGGGATGAACACTGAAGCTTTCTTT
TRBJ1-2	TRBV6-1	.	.	CASSEGGGSGGYTF	TGTGCCAGCAGTGAAGGGGGGGGGAGCGGTGGCTACACCTTC
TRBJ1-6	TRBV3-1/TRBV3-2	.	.	CASSQGQGNSPLHF	TGTGCCAGCAGCCAGGGGCAAGGGAATTCACCCCTCCACTTT
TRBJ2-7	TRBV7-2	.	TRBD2	CASSLVSTSGRPEQYF	TGTGCCAGCAGCTTAGTATCGACTAGCGGGAGACCCGAGCAGTACTTC
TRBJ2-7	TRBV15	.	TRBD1	CATSRGGGQGPYEQYF	TGTGCCACCAGCAGAGGAGGGGGACAGGGGCCCTACGAGCAGTACTTC
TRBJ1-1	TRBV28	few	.	CASSLAGRVGTEAFF	TGTGCCAGCAGTTTAGCAGGGAGGGTGGGCACTGAAGCTTTCTTT
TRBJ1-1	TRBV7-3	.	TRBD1	CASSQNPGQITEAFF	TGTGCCAGCAGCCAAAATCCGGGACAGATTACTGAAGCTTTCTTT
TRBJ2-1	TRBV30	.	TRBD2	CAWRRNLWEGYNEQFF	TGTGCCTGGAGGAGGAATTTGTGGGAGGGATACAATGAGCAGTTCTTC
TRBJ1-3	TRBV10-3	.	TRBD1	CAISGTGLHTIYF	TGTGCCATCAGTGGGACAGGTTTGCACACCATATATTTT
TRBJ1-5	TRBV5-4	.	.	CASSFGGNSNQPQHF	TGTGCCAGCAGCTTCGGGGGGAATAGCAATCAGCCCCAGCATTTT